The clone carrying this T cell receptor beta chain was seen many times. The antigen is not known. The data originate from a study of human T cells and chemical hapten exposure. About the study: All patients underwent weekly scalp dosing with diphenylcyclopropenone for the full roughly 25-week study.

Time point noted: patch test 3, about 24 weeks after DPC sensitization. The treatment here: therapeutic diphenylcyclopropenone sensitization with weekly scalp DPC. MiXCR, applied by TCRdb to the RACE reads, yields one record per CDR3 protein. The sample shows just under 65,000 distinct CDR3 sequences, approximately 9.9% of them seen only once. V was pared by 5 bases and J by 2 bases, with 10 bases between. The CDR3 sequence is 13 residues long. Germline CDR1 and CDR2: SGHAT and FQNNGV. Study outcomes and limitations: PT1 expanded TCR counts correlated positively with patch test score.

This specimen was whole blood, taken in connection with sensitization to the hapten diphenylcyclopropenone (DPC). The receptor was derived from a woman in her 30s with alopecia areata. Some clones in this sample may be carry-over from other donors' samples. The chain joins TRBV11-2 to TRBJ2-7; D unresolved. CDR3 protein: CASSPVRTYEQYF. The CDR3 DNA sequence: TGTGCCAGCAGCCCGGTTCGAACCTACGAGCAGTACTTC. Full variable domain (rest looked up from reference TRBV11-2 and TRBJ2-7): EAGVAQSPRYKIIEKRQSVAFWCNPISGHATLYWYQQILGQGPKLLIQFQNNGVVDDSQLPKDRFSAERLKGVDSTLKIQPAKLEDSAVYLCASSPVRTYEQYFGPGTRLTVT.